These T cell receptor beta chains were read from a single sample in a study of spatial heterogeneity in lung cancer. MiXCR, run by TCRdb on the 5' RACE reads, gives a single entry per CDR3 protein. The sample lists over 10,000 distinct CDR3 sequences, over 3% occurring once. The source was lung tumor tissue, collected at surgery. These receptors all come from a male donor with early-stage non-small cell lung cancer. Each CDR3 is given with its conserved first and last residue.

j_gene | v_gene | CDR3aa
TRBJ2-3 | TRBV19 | CASSIGLADTQYF
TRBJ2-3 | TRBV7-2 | CASSYQGYGDTQYF
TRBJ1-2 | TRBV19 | CASSLGTASYGDTF
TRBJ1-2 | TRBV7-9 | CASSLQGPDTF
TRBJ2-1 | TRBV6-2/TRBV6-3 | CASSWGDWNEQFF
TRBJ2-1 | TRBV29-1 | CSVTYRTHNEQFF
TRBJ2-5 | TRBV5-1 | CASSFGAGGVQETQYF
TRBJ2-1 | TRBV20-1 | CSAQMALAGVIEQFF
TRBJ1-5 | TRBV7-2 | CASSSQRASQPQHF
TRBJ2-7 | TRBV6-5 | CASRTVGGYEQYF
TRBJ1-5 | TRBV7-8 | CASSLDGGTGGRPQHF
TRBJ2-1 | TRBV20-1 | CSAGLWSGGTSYNEQFF
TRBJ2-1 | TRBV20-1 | CSAPQGSEQFF
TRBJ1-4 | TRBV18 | CASSPRQSREKLFF
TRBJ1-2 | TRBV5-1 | CASSYSGGSYGYTF
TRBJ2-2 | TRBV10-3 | CAIRPGQGNTGELFF
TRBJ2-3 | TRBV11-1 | CASSLTQSTQYF
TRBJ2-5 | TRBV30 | CAWSTVIETQYF
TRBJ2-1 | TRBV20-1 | CSIGTGYNEQFF
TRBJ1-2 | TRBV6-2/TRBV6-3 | CASSRQGHYGDTF
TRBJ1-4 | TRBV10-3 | CATRDATNEKLFF
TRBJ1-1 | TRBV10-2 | CASSDRGQGVLNTEAFF
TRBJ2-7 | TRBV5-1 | CASSLAMGHIYEQYF
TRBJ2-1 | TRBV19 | CATISGGLYNEQFF
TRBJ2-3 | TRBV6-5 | CASSYSVEGPDTQYF
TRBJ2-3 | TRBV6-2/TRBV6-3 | CASSSSGLVDTQYF
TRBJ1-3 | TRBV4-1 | CASSQSSPRGQGNTIYF
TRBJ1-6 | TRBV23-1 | CASSHWSADNSPLHF
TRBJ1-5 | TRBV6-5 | CASSYQDRGEVQPQHF
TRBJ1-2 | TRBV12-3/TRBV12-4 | CASTPRDVGYTF
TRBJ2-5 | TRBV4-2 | CASSQTTSGRLRETQYF
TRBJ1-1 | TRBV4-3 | CASSLNPVMNTEAFF